This record looks at one TCR beta chain sequence and its context. In the original workflow: Estimation of nucleated cell counts relied on the amplification of reference gene primers. This table comes from immunoSEQ multiplex PCR, and its TCRdb copy is limited to in-frame clones, with some not included. The DNA was the basis for D and trimming; V, J and clone size are from that table. Of 45,000 to 50,000 clones in the sample, roughly 80% are singletons; the top ten hold 7.4%. The CDR3 is 23 amino acids. The V and J ends lost 2 bases and 0 bases, in that order; junction bases with no gene match: 25. CDR1 and CDR2 from the germline V gene are MDHEN and SYDVKM. This sample was included in a study of blood T cell repertoires in COVID-19. Study as a whole: Researchers got acute and convalescent COVID-19 samples from the United States, Italy and Spain. In each case, the material was cDNA or gDNA derived from T cells, B-cell-depleted T cells, or PBMCs.

The sequenced sample was peripheral blood. The sequence derives from a man aged 55-75 years with active COVID-19. The chain combines TRBV28 with TRBJ2-3; 8 bases are shared with TRBD1. The DNA for the CDR3 is TGTGCCAGCAGTTTAGCAGGGGGCGGCTTCTGGTCTCCTGTGGGGCATAGCACAGATACGCAGTATTTT. Translation: CASSLAGGGFWSPVGHSTDTQYF.